This T cell receptor beta chain came from a study of CD8+ T cells in alopecia areata. This CDR3 spans 15 amino acids. V was clipped by 7 bases and J by 2 bases; unmatched bases: 9. CDR1 is SGHTA, CDR2 FQGNSA, per germline. Study-wide results and caveats: Sharing of TCRs across patients appeared less clear than in mice, possibly for HLA-related reasons.

RNA was extracted and reverse transcribed into cDNA as the sequencing template. Clones were read by immunoSEQ multiplex PCR, and TCRdb kept only the in-frame ones, dropping some. This sample has under 70,000 clones, with over 95% found just once. A note on this clone: The antigen remains unidentified.

The receptor's source is a human donor with alopecia areata. This sample comprised CD8+ T cells sorted from blood, obtained at week 0. V and J are TRBV7-2 and TRBJ2-3, with 7 positions matching TRBD2. The CDR3 region has the DNA TGTGCCAGCACCTCCTCTAGCGGACCCACAGATACGCAGTATTTT. This encodes CASTSSSGPTDTQYF. The whole variable domain, remainder taken from reference TRBV7-2 and TRBJ2-3, is GAGVSQSPSNKVTEKGKDVELRCDPISGHTALYWYRQSLGQGLEFLIYFQGNSAPDKSGLPSDRFSAERTGGSVSTLTIQRTQQEDSAVYLCASTSSSGPTDTQYFGPGTRLTVL.